The rows below give T cell receptor beta chains drawn from one sample of a study of regulatory T cells in long-lasting Graves disease. TCRdb reprocessed the multiplex PCR reads with MiXCR, giving one entry per CDR3 protein. The repertoire has about 540,000 distinct CDR3 sequences, less than 15% of them found once; the top ten carry 8.5% to 10%. A further study also used this sample, focusing on T cells in Graves' hyperthyroidism and ophthalmopathy.

The material sequenced was peripheral blood mononuclear cells (PBMCs), taken at new diagnosis, from a patient treated with antithyroid drugs. These receptors were obtained from a young man with Graves disease. Each CDR3 is given with its conserved first and last residue. Where a row states a size, it is once, few, many or the class of an expanded clone; other rows omit it.

CDR3aa: CSVEYVTDFGGYTF; v_gene: TRBV29-1; len: 14; abundance: NA; j_gene: TRBJ1-2
CDR3aa: CASRQNYGYTF; v_gene: TRBV28; len: 11; abundance: few; j_gene: TRBJ1-2
CDR3aa: CSARESGSNYGYTF; v_gene: TRBV20-1; len: 14; abundance: few; j_gene: TRBJ1-2
CDR3aa: CSALLVSTGTRYGYTF; v_gene: TRBV29-1; len: 16; abundance: many; j_gene: TRBJ1-2
CDR3aa: CASSDRWTEAFF; v_gene: TRBV19; len: 12; abundance: few; j_gene: TRBJ1-1
CDR3aa: CSSPERRQGDGYTF; v_gene: TRBV20-1; len: 14; abundance: many; j_gene: TRBJ1-2
CDR3aa: CASSRGAGYTF; v_gene: TRBV28; len: 11; abundance: many; j_gene: TRBJ1-2
CDR3aa: CASSDNYNTETQYF; v_gene: TRBV2; len: 14; abundance: many; j_gene: TRBJ2-5
CDR3aa: CASSLAALSSYNEQFF; v_gene: TRBV7-2; len: 16; abundance: many; j_gene: TRBJ2-1
CDR3aa: CASSSMDRGRKTGELFF; v_gene: TRBV7-9; len: 17; abundance: NA; j_gene: TRBJ2-2
CDR3aa: CASSSRQVSNEQFF; v_gene: TRBV5-6; len: 14; abundance: NA; j_gene: TRBJ2-1
CDR3aa: CASSFGATATYEQYF; v_gene: TRBV5-1; len: 15; abundance: many; j_gene: TRBJ2-7
CDR3aa: CASSAFTGASTDTQYF; v_gene: TRBV11-2; len: 16; abundance: few; j_gene: TRBJ2-3
CDR3aa: CASTNGGSNQPQHF; v_gene: TRBV6-2/TRBV6-3; len: 14; abundance: many; j_gene: TRBJ1-5
CDR3aa: CASSSDIHQPQHF; v_gene: TRBV5-1; len: 13; abundance: many; j_gene: TRBJ1-5